This section outlines one T cell receptor (beta chain) sequence together with its context. This clone was detected once. Its antigen is unknown. The record has no base qualities; no much larger clone is one base away. The intended sense of this specimen's treatment or condition label: suppressive antiretroviral therapy. A pool of overlapping HIV-1 Gag 15-mer peptides was used at roughly 0.93 ug per peptide per mL for cell stimulation. Memory populations depleted of antigen-responding cells were obtained by sorting nonresponding CD40L-negative CD69-negative CD45RO-high memory CD4+ T cells. HIV-1-infected adults in whom suppressive ART had been started during chronic infection were enrolled as participants. For at least 4 years, the participants' plasma HIV-1 RNA had been undetectable, below 50 copies/mL. To be included, participants needed a CD4+ T cell count above 400 cells/uL and a positive CMV serology. Before stimulation, PBMCs were isolated using density centrifugation and then depleted of CD8+ T cells. For less than 20 hours, the CD8-depleted PBMCs were stimulated with anti-CD28/CD49d costimulation, a CD40-blocking antibody, and enfuvirtide to prevent new infections. Cell sorting was performed on a Beckman Coulter MoFlo Legacy or XDP sorter, and dead cells were excluded with propidium iodide. Genomic DNA was extracted using the QIAamp DNA Mini Kit for samples with more than one million cells and using the Quick-DNA Microprep Kit for all other samples.

This entry comes from a study of persistence of HIV-infected CD4 T cells (TCRdb year 2020). General notes on the study: The study isolated CMV- and HIV-1 Gag-responding CD4+ T cells from ART-treated individuals to examine antigen-driven clonal expansion of HIV-1-infected cells. The median time participants had been on suppressive ART was eight to nine years. Peripheral blood samples of up to about 200 mL were obtained at multiple time points, with the exception of a couple of participants, for whom leukapheresis was performed at a single time point. The clonality of all cells in each sorted population was measured by TCRbeta sequencing, and the clonality of infected cells was measured by proviral sequencing. Cross-participant TCR cluster analysis included about eight participants for CMV and over five participants for Gag.

TCRbeta repertoires were sequenced from genomic DNA with the immunoSEQ hsTCRB assay version 4 in survey mode. Genomic DNA was diluted to 8.5 to 10 ng/uL, and up to 1 ug per sample was used for TCRbeta sequencing. The study's own analysis went as follows. ImmunoSeq Analyzer 3.0 was used for analysis of TCRbeta data, and diversity was computed on productive nucleotide rearrangements. Using the Immunarch R package, the improved Chao index served to estimate lower-bound TCR diversity and the Gini coefficient served to estimate clonality. Different nucleotide rearrangements encoding the same CDR3beta amino acid sequence were treated as distinct clonotypes. Differential abundance analysis identified TCRbeta sequences significantly enriched in antigen-responding cells relative to anti-CD3/anti-CD28-activated cells. GLIPH2 clustered TCRs by predicted peptide-MHC specificity, both within individual participants and across merged participant data sets. Here the immuneACCESS table is served through TCRdb, limited to in-frame sequences with V and J called. Missing clones are a known gap in these copies; in checked studies unresolved V genes cover under half, and the rest lacks a known reason. From that table come the V and J calls and clone size; the DNA was used to work out D and trimming. This sample comprises tens of thousands of clones, about four fifths of them detected only once. In total, the top ten clones hold 1.5% to 2% of the sample.

Looking up the germline V gene (reference sequence) yields CDR1 LNHDA and CDR2 SQIVND. V drops 5 bases and J drops 3 bases, leaving 20 bases in between. The CDR3 covers 17 residues, taking in both the cysteine and the phenylalanine. Solely the CDR3 DNA is kept, with 51 bases framed from the first base. Summary of the overall study and its limitations: Antigen-responding cells were enriched for degenerate expanded CDR3beta sequences, which suggests convergent selection of CD4+ responses to CMV and Gag. Few individuals were included in the study, and only a limited range of antigens was tested. TCRbeta richness in CMV- and Gag-responding cells was significantly lower than in anti-CD3/anti-CD28-responding cells; CMV-responding cells had higher oligoclonality than CD3/CD28-stimulated and Gag-responding cells. Because the TCR analyses were done in bulk, restricting them to just the rare CMV-responding cells that actually carried HIV-1 proviruses was not possible. Within the same sorted populations, TCR oligoclonality correlated with proviral oligoclonality.

The sequence was collected from an adult man with HIV who was CMV-seropositive. The source material was CD4+ T cells sorted from PBMCs after approximately 20-hour stimulation, sampled from a patient who received antiretroviral therapy. In light of the paper, this sample's cell subset or site label describes: CD40L-CD69- CD45RO-high memory CD4 T cells not responding to Gag peptides. The rearrangement joined TRBV19 to TRBJ1-5, with the D gene too uncertain to name. CDR3 loop: CASSGGSRGGYNQPQHF. The DNA sequence is TGTGCCAGTAGTGGAGGGTCTCGGGGAGGCTACAATCAGCCCCAGCATTTT.